This TCR beta chain is from a study of blood T cell repertoires in COVID-19. Trimming at V came to 4 bases and at J to 2 bases, leaving 3 bases not matched to a gene. In germline, CDR1 is KGHSH, CDR2 LQKENI. This CDR3 is built from 15 residues. The method was immunoSEQ multiplex PCR; TCRdb's version includes in-frame clones alone and lacks a portion of them. The sample lists around 20,000 clones, 70% to 90% occurring once. The sequence came from an older man with acute or convalescent COVID-19. Sequences were obtained from peripheral blood. The genes are TRBV18 and TRBJ1-5; 9 bases match TRBD1. The CDR3 DNA is TGTGCCAGCTCACGGGACAGGGTTGGCAATCAGCCCCAGCATTTT. Protein sequence: CASSRDRVGNQPQHF.